The clone carrying this T cell receptor beta chain showed up just once. CDR1 is MGHRA, CDR2 YSYEKL, per germline. This CDR3 is 17 amino acids long. Trimming took off 0 bases at V and 8 bases at J, with 20 bases between the two ends. Assay used: immunoSEQ multiplex PCR; TCRdb lists only in-frame clones, some missing. The table shows under 100,000 clones, with 94% occurring only once. These data are taken from a study of T cell changes during pregnancy in multiple sclerosis. This chain connects TRBV4-1 to TRBJ2-1, with D maybe TRBD2 (5 bases). The starting material was peripheral blood, obtained in the third trimester of pregnancy. The sequence was collected from a female donor with multiple sclerosis, enrolled in a pregnancy study. For the CDR3, the DNA is TGCGCCAGCAGCCAAGACCGGTTGGCTAGCCGAGGCGATGAGCAGTTCTTC. Protein: CASSQDRLASRGDEQFF.